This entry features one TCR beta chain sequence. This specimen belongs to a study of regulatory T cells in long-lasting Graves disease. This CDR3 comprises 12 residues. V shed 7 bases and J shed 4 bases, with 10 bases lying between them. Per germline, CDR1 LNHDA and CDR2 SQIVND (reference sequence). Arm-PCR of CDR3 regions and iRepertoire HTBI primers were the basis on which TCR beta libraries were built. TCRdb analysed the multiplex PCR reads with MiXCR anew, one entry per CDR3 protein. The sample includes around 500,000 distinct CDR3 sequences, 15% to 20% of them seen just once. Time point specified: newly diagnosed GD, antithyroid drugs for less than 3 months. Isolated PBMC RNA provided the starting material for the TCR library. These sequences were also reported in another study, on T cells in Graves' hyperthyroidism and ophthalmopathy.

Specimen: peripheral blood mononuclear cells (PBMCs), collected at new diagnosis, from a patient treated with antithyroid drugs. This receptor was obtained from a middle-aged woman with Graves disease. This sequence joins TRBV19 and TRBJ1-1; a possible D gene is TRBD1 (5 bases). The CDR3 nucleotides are TGTGCCAGTAATCAGGGTACCACTGAAGCTTTCTTT. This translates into CASNQGTTEAFF.